This T cell receptor beta chain was retrieved from a study of blood T cell repertoires in COVID-19. The wider study: COVID-19 samples from acute and convalescent phases originated in the United States, Italy and Spain.

Methods used by the authors: Cell counts per sample came from amplifying reference gene primers. Some clones are missing from TCRdb's copy, which holds only in-frame ones; the method was immunoSEQ multiplex PCR. V, J and clone size were drawn from that table, and D and trimming were deduced from the DNA. The data show roughly 300,000 clones, about 85% seen once. This clone was counted only a few times. V shed 4 bases and J shed 7 bases, with 7 bases lying between them. The CDR3 covers 11 residues. Germline values: CDR1 MGHDK, CDR2 SYGVNS. Self-reported history from a screening survey and questionnaire set each donor's cohort. Among Cohort 3 donors, those recovered had two negative PCRs, clearance, or symptom resolution.

This chain links TRBV25-1 with TRBJ1-2; unclear D gene. The origin of this receptor is a young woman who had recovered from COVID-19. Sample: PBMCs or T cells enriched from blood (not recorded which). The CDR3 region has the DNA TGTGCCAGCAGTGTGCGGGGTGGCTACACCTTC. It specifies CASSVRGGYTF.